The source of this T cell receptor beta chain is a study of shared clonotypes between healthy human individuals (dated by TCRdb to the early 2020s). About the study as a whole: The cohort included a few men and a couple of women between 18 and 49 years of age. To increase sequencing depth and limit assay-specific biases, different laboratories used diverse techniques to prepare libraries and sequence TCR repertoires. For each donor, CD4 naive and CD4 memory were each run on three plates, CD8 naive on two plates, and CD8 memory on one plate. To estimate repertoire size and how much clonotype sharing occurs between individuals, the study deeply sequenced the blood TCR repertoires of about five healthy adults. Each donor's leukapheresis produced roughly between roughly 0.85 and 9.5 billion PBMCs.

For this chain, trimming is 4 bases at the V end and 6 bases at the J end, and the number of junction bases without a gene match is 11. There are 15 amino acids in the CDR3, from cysteine to phenylalanine inclusive. Only the CDR3 DNA is retained, 45 bases long and in frame from the first base. The germline V gene supplies CDR1 MGHDK and CDR2 SYGVNS. Regarding this clone: The antigen it binds to is not known. No much larger clone is present one base from it, and per-base qualities are unavailable.

TCR CDR3 regions were amplified from genomic DNA by multiplex PCR using the deep immunoSEQ assay. Extracted genomic DNA from each cell subset was distributed evenly across all wells of several immunoSEQ 96-well plates, and each plate was treated as a replicate. For sorted subsets, roughly 200 ng of genomic DNA, equivalent to roughly 33,000 T cell genomes, went into each replicate PCR. Purified libraries were measured with a Qubit 3.0 fluorometer, size-checked on a Bioanalyzer 2100, and measured again with the KAPA Library Quantification kit. Every immunoSEQ 96-well plate was sequenced on a separate single-read 150-cycle Illumina NextSeq 550 flow cell. In the paper's pipeline: Because the immunoSEQ output held only junctional sequences and lacked quality scores, the filtering could not match the filtering applied to full-length reads. To assign V/J genes and CDR3, sequences were annotated using PyIR, a Python wrapper for IgBLAST v1.9, with IMGT germline references. Reads with weak V/J assignments (E-value above 1e-6), missing CDR3, stop codons, out-of-frame junctions, or ambiguous translated residues were removed. A V3J clonotype was defined by an identical inferred V gene, J gene, and CDR3 amino acid sequence. To compute the percentage overlap between repertoires, the number of shared unique clonotypes was divided by the size of the smaller repertoire. Three approaches were used to assess repertoire richness: RTK rarefaction, the Chao1 estimator, and Recon v2.1 estimates of unobserved clonotypes. Generation probabilities were computed with OLGA for all TCRbeta clonotypes obtained by the gDNA method from several donors. TCRdb retrieved this table from immuneACCESS and kept in-frame rearrangements only. Not all clones are present; in checked studies, unresolved V genes account for under half, and no reason is known for the remainder. That table is the source of V, J and clone size, and D and trimming were worked out from the DNA. Here the sample has fewer than 1.8 million clones; roughly 98.5% occur a single time. The biggest ten clones account for approximately 0.4% of the sample.

What the work shows at the level of the full study, not this receptor alone: Because the study included a small number of donors, the genetic and exposure-history diversity represented was limited. Based on pairwise subsampling, the degree of clonotype sharing among donors was expected to be affected by sequencing depth. Even with the large sequencing depth, rarefaction of the sorted-subset datasets indicated that sequencing was incomplete. Sampling was limited to blood, and TCR repertoires in tissue likely differ from TCR repertoires in blood. Naive subsets generally had larger estimated clonotype richness than memory subsets did. Compared with non-shared clonotypes, clonotypes shared by all four sorted-subset donors had higher generation probabilities. Sharing across a few donors was observed for around 5% of naive CD4, 3% to 3.5% of naive CD8, about 2.5% of memory CD4, and around 0.44% of memory CD8 clonotypes.

The donors were healthy, HIV-negative adults with no recently reported acute infections or vaccinations. Only Caucasian adults living in Nashville, Tennessee, USA were represented among the donors. CD4+ T cells were enriched through magnetic negative selection, after which naive cells were positively selected on CD45RA and the remaining negative fraction served as the memory subset. After blood collection by leukapheresis, PBMCs were isolated using Ficoll-Histopaque density gradient centrifugation and then cryopreserved in the vapor phase of liquid nitrogen. Purity and quantity of every magnetically sorted T cell population were checked by analytical flow cytometry. Genomic DNA was isolated from each sorted fraction and quantified by UV absorbance on a Nanodrop 2000c.

The sequence was collected from a man aged 30 to 39 in good health. Source material: naive CD4+ T cells sorted from blood. The meaning of the sample's cell subset or site label: CD45RA+ positively selected. This sequence uses TRBV25-1 and TRBJ2-7; TRBD2 aligns with 8 central bases. The nucleotide sequence reads TGTGCCAGCAGTGCGCATGGGACTAGTTGGGGCGAGCAGTACTTC. This is translated as CASSAHGTSWGEQYF.